The count of the clone carrying this T cell receptor beta chain is one. This CDR3 comprises 13 residues. The germline V and J ends were trimmed by 3 bases and 12 bases, with 15 bases remaining between them. Germline CDR1 and CDR2: MNHEY and SVGEGT. These data are taken from a study of blood T cell repertoires in COVID-19. Profiled with immunoSEQ multiplex PCR; TCRdb holds only in-frame clones, not every one. The data hold approximately 72,000 clones, with around nine tenths observed a single time. The TCR was taken from a woman aged 55-70 years with acute or convalescent COVID-19. J is TRBJ2-1 and V is TRBV6-2 or TRBV6-3, with D tentatively TRBD2 (7 bases). Sample: peripheral blood. Here the CDR3 DNA reads TGTGCCAGCAGTTATCAGAGCGGGACAAGGCAGTTCTTC. Translated: CASSYQSGTRQFF.